This T cell receptor (beta chain) was retrieved from a study of blood T cell repertoires in COVID-19. Germline CDR1 and CDR2: SGHDT and YYEEEE. The CDR3 has 14 amino acids. Trimming stripped 0 bases from V and 6 bases from J, with 13 bases between. Study processing details: It was from reference gene primer amplification that nucleated cell counts were estimated. Measured with immunoSEQ multiplex PCR; TCRdb has only the in-frame clones, and not every one. Clonal size and the V and J genes are those of that table, whereas D and trimming came from the DNA. The table includes 90,000 to 130,000 clones, 82% detected once.

The TCR originated in a man aged 65 to 79 with acute or convalescent COVID-19. The genes are TRBV5-6 and TRBJ2-7; D uncertain. What was sequenced was peripheral blood. This CDR3 reads CASSLAGSPREQYF. The CDR3 DNA reads as TGTGCCAGCAGCTTGGCCGGGTCACCGCGCGAGCAGTACTTC.